This T cell receptor (beta chain) stems from a study of spatial heterogeneity in lung cancer. At the level of the study: A consistent excess of beta-chain over alpha-chain sequences was detected. The library had UMIs, and each TCR and UMI pair averaged more than ten raw reads. Study-wide results and caveats: The numbers of ubiquitous and regional expanded TCRs correlated with ubiquitous and regional nonsynonymous mutations, respectively. Mutation tallies in tumors tracked expanded intratumoral alpha and beta TCR counts.

The time point was: sample taken at primary tumor resection. Untreated early-stage non-small cell lung cancer patients, 55 to 85 in total, were the donors. Germline V gives CDR1 MNHEY, CDR2 SVGAGI. V lost 7 bases to trimming and J lost 6 bases, with 19 bases between them. The CDR3 consists of 14 residues. This clonotype occurred a few times. The antigen is undetermined. This beta chain is an unintended read in a library built for alpha chains; its size means little. MiXCR, applied by TCRdb to the 5' RACE reads, yields one record per CDR3 protein. The table lists 3,500 to 4,000 distinct CDR3 sequences, approximately 25% of them singletons, with approximately 15% in the top ten.

The rearrangement uses TRBV6-5 and TRBJ2-7, with unresolved D. Specimen: lung tumor tissue, collected at surgery. The receptor comes from a male donor with early-stage non-small cell lung cancer. The CDR3 region is CASTRWGSFSEQYF. CDR3 in DNA: TGTGCCAGCACCCGATGGGGTTCCTTCTCCGAGCAGTACTTC.